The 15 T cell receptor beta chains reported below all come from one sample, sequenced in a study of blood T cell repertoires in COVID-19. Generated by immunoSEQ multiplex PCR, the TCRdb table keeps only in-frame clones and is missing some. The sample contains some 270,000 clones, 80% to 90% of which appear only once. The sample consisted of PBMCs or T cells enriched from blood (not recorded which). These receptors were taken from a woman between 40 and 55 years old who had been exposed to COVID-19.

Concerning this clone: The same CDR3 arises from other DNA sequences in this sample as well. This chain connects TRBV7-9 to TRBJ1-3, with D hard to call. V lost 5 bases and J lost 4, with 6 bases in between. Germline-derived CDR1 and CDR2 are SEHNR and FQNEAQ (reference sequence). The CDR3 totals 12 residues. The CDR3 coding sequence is TGTGCCAGCAGCCCGCAGGGAAACACCATATATTTT. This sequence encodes CASSPQGNTIYF. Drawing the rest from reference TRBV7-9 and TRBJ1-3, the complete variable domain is DTGVSQNPRHKITKRGQNVTFRCDPISEHNRLYWYRQTLGQGPEFLTYFQNEAQLEKSRLLSDRFSAERPKGSFSTLEIQRTEQGDSAMYLCASSPQGNTIYFGEGSWLTVV.

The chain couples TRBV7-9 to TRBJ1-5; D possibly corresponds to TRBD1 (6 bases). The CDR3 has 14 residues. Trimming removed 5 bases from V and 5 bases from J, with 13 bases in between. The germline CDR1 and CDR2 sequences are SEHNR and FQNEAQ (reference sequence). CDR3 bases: TGTGCCAGCAGCATGGCAGGGGTGCATCAGCCCCAGCATTTT. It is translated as CASSMAGVHQPQHF.

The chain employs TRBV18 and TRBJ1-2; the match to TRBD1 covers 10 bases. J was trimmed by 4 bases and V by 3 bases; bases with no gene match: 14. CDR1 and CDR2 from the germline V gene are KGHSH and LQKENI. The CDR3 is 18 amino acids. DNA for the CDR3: TGTGCCAGCTCACCGCCACGGGACAGGGGCCGACAGTTCTATGGCTACACCTTC. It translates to CASSPPRDRGRQFYGYTF. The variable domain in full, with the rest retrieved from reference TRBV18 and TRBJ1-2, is NAGVMQNPRHLVRRRGQEARLRCSPMKGHSHVYWYRQLPEEGLKFMVYLQKENIIDESGMPKERFSAEFPKEGPSILRIQQVVRGDSAAYFCASSPPRDRGRQFYGYTFGSGTRLTVV.

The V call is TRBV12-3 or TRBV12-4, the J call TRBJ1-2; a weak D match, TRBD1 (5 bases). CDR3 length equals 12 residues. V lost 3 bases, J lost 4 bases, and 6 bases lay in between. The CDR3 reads CASSLQGYGYTF. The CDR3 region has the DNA TGTGCCAGCAGTTTGCAGGGCTATGGCTACACCTTC.

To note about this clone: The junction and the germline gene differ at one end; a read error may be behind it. This CDR3 is CASREQTSTDTQYF. In nucleotides, the CDR3 is TGTGCCAGCAGGGAGCAGACTAGCACAGATACGCAGTATTTT. The rearrangement uses TRBV5-1 and TRBJ2-3; D could derive from TRBD1 or TRBD2 (5 bases each). Looked up from germline, CDR1 is SGHRS and CDR2 is YFSETQ. The length of the CDR3 is 14 residues. Supplemented by reference TRBV5-1 and TRBJ2-3, the full variable domain reads KAGVTQTPRYLIKTRGQQVTLSCSPISGHRSVSWYQQTPGQGLQFLFEYFSETQRNKGNFPGRFSGRQFSNSRSEMNVSTLELGDSALYLCASREQTSTDTQYFGPGTRLTVL.

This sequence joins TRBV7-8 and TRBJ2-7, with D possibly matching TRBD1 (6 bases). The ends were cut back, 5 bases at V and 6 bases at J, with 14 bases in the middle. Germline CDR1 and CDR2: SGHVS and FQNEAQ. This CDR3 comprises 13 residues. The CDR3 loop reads CASSRRGKGEQYV. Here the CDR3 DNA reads TGTGCCAGCAGCCGCAGGGGAAAAGGCGAGCAGTACGTC.

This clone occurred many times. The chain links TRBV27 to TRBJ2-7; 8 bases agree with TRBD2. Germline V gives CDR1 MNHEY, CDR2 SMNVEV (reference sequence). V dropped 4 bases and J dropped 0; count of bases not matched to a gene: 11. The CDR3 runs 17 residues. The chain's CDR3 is CASSYGGGTLSSYEQYF. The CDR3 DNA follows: TGTGCCAGCAGTTATGGCGGGGGGACTCTAAGCTCCTACGAGCAGTACTTC.

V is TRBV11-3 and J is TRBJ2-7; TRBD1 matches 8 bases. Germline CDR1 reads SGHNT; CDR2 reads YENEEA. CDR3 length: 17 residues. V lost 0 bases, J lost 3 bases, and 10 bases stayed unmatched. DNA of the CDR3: TGTGCCAGCAGCTTAGACTCAAGGACAGGGCGGTACTACGAGCAGTACGTC. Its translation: CASSLDSRTGRYYEQYV.

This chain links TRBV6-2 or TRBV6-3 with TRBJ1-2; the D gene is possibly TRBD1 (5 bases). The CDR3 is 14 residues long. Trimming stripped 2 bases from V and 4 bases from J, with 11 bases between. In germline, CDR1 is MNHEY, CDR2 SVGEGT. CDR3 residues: CASSYGAALYGYTF. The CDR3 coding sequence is TGTGCCAGCAGTTACGGGGCAGCGCTCTATGGCTACACCTTC.

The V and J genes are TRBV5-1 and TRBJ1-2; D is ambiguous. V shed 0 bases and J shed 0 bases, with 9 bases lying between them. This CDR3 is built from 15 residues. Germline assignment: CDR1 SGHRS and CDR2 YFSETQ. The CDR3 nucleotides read TGCGCCAGCAGCTTGGGCGGGTCAGCTAACTATGGCTACACCTTC. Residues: CASSLGGSANYGYTF.

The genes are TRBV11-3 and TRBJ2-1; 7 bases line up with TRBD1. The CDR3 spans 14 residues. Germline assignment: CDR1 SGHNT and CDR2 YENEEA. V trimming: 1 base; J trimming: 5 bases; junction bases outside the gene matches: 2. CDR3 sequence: CASSLVQGDNEQFF. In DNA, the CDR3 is TGTGCCAGCAGCTTAGTTCAGGGGGACAATGAGCAGTTCTTC.

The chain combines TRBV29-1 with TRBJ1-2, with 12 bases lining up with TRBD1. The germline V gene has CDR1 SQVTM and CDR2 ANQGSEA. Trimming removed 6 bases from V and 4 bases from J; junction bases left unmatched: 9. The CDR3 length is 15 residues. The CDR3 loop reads CSVQTGTGGVYGYTF. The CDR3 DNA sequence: TGCAGCGTGCAAACCGGGACAGGGGGCGTCTATGGCTACACCTTC.

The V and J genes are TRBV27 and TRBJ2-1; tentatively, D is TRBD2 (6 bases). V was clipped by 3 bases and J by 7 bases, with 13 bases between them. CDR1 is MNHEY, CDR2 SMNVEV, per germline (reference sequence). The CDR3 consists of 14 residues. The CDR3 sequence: CASSFTGRSNEQFF. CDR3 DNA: TGTGCCAGCAGTTTTACGGGGAGGAGTAATGAGCAGTTCTTC.

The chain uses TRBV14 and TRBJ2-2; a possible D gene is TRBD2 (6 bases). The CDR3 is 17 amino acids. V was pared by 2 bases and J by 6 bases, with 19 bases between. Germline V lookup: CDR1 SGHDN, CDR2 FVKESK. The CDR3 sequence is CASSQLFWRGRAGELFF. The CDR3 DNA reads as TGTGCCAGCAGCCAACTATTCTGGAGGGGAAGGGCCGGGGAGCTGTTTTTT. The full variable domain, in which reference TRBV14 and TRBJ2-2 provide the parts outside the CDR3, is EAGVTQFPSHSVIEKGQTVTLRCDPISGHDNLYWYRRVMGKEIKFLLHFVKESKQDESGMPNNRFLAERTGGTYSTLKVQPAELEDSGVYFCASSQLFWRGRAGELFFGEGSRLTVL.

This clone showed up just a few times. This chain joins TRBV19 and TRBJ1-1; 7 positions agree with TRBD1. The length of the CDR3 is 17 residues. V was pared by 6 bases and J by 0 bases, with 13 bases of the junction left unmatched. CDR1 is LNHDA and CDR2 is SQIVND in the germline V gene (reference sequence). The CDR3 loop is CASSIDRVKSMNTEAFF. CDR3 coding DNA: TGTGCCAGTAGCATCGACAGGGTTAAGTCTATGAACACTGAAGCTTTCTTT.